Below, 30 T cell receptor beta chains from the same sample are listed, as sequenced in a study of cytomegalovirus exposure and HLA in healthy donors. A multiplex PCR was run with 60 Vbeta primers and 13 Jbeta primers. Only in-frame clones appear in the TCRdb table, and some are missing; sequencing was by immunoSEQ multiplex PCR. The sample lists approximately 100,000 clones; 70% were seen once. The sequenced sample was PBMCs. These receptors were taken from a man aged 50-59 years in good health and CMV-seronegative.

The gene calls are TRBV19 and TRBJ1-1, with 7 bases identical to TRBD1. In germline, CDR1 is LNHDA, CDR2 SQIVND (reference sequence). The V and J ends lost 4 bases and 1 base, in that order; junction bases with no gene match: 6. This CDR3 is built from 15 residues. The CDR3 DNA follows: TGTGCCAGTAGTACGATACAGGGGCCGAACACTGAAGCTTTCTTT. Residues: CASSTIQGPNTEAFF.

This chain joins TRBV19 and TRBJ1-5; 9 bases align to TRBD1. This CDR3 has 15 amino acids. With 4 bases clipped from V and 4 bases from J, the junction kept 5 bases outside the gene matches. In germline, CDR1 is LNHDA, CDR2 SQIVND (reference sequence). The CDR3, as DNA: TGTGCCAGTAGTACGGGACAGGGCAGGAATCAGCCCCAGCATTTT. This gives the protein CASSTGQGRNQPQHF.

The V call is TRBV7-6, the J call TRBJ2-5; 8 bases match TRBD2. The CDR3 has 16 residues. The V gene's germline CDR1 is SGHVS and CDR2 FNYEAQ. J was trimmed by 5 bases and V by 1 base; bases with no gene match: 9. As DNA, the CDR3 is TGTGCCAGCAGCTTAGTGAATAGCGGGGAGGTGGAGACCCAGTACTTC. It specifies CASSLVNSGEVETQYF.

The gene calls are TRBV5-1 and TRBJ1-6; 7 bases map to TRBD1. V lost 5 bases, J lost 7 bases, and 15 bases stayed unmatched. Germline V lookup: CDR1 SGHRS, CDR2 YFSETQ. This CDR3 has 17 residues. CDR3 in amino acids: CASRLGKQGTDNSPLHF. The CDR3 DNA is TGCGCCAGCAGGCTCGGTAAACAGGGGACTGACAATTCACCCCTCCACTTT.

This rearrangement joins TRBV30 to TRBJ2-3; D is possibly TRBD2 (6 bases). Germline CDR1 reads GTSNPN; CDR2 reads SVGIG (reference sequence). CDR3 size: 14 residues. The CDR3 region has the DNA TGTGCTCATGGAGGCGGGGCTAGCACAGATACGCAGTATTTT. It is translated as CAHGGGASTDTQYF.

This sequence joins TRBV4-3 and TRBJ2-1; D is ambiguous. The germline V gene encodes CDR1 LGHNA and CDR2 YSLEER. With 0 bases removed from V and 4 bases from J, the gap between germline ends came to 10 bases. The CDR3 extends over 15 amino acids. CDR3 protein: CASSQDVLRYNEQFF. The CDR3 coding sequence is TGCGCCAGCAGCCAAGATGTGCTCCGGTACAATGAGCAGTTCTTC.

This chain connects TRBV4-2 to TRBJ1-1; the match to TRBD1 covers 11 bases. Germline CDR1 LGHNA, CDR2 YNFKEQ. Germline trimming cut 1 base from V and 0 bases from J; bases unmatched to any gene: 4. The CDR3 is 17 amino acids. For the CDR3, the DNA is TGTGCCAGCAGCCAAGCAGGACAGGGGGCATTGAACACTGAAGCTTTCTTT. Encoded protein: CASSQAGQGALNTEAFF.

The rearrangement uses TRBV9 and TRBJ2-3; D is perhaps TRBD1 (6 bases). Trimming removed 0 bases at V and 3 bases at J, with 8 bases between. The CDR3 totals 14 residues. Per germline, CDR1 SGDLS and CDR2 YYNGEE. For the CDR3, the DNA is TGTGCCAGCAGCGTAGAACAGGGAACAGATACGCAGTATTTT. Its translation is CASSVEQGTDTQYF.

The V and J genes are TRBV5-6 and TRBJ2-5; 8 nucleotides align to TRBD2. CDR3 length: 14 amino acids. V was clipped by 0 bases and J by 5 bases; unmatched bases: 3. Germline V gene data show CDR1 as SGHDT and CDR2 as YYEEEE. CDR3 sequence: CASSLAGGEETQYF. Written as DNA, the CDR3 is TGTGCCAGCAGCTTGGCGGGGGGGGAGGAGACCCAGTACTTC.

V gene TRBV2 combines with J gene TRBJ2-2; D is perhaps TRBD2 (6 bases). Between the trimmed V and J ends, which lost 4 bases and 5 bases, there was a span of 8 bases. Germline V CDR1 and CDR2: SNHLY, FYNNEI. This CDR3 spans 13 amino acids. Here the CDR3 reads CASSVRGTGELFF. The DNA of the CDR3 is TGTGCCAGCAGTGTACGGGGGACCGGGGAGCTGTTTTTT.

This chain links TRBV9 with TRBJ2-2, with 11 bases fitting TRBD1. The CDR3 consists of 16 residues. Per the germline V gene, CDR1 is SGDLS and CDR2 is YYNGEE. V was clipped by 4 bases and J by 4 bases; unmatched bases: 6. CDR3 residues: CASSPDRGQVTGELFF. CDR3 nucleotides: TGTGCCAGCAGCCCGGACAGGGGGCAGGTCACCGGGGAGCTGTTTTTT.

The chain joins TRBV2 to TRBJ2-4; 7 nucleotides agree with TRBD1. The CDR3 contains 13 residues. Germline V lookup: CDR1 SNHLY, CDR2 FYNNEI. The V and J ends lost 7 bases and 5 bases, in that order; junction bases with no gene match: 5. In nucleotides, the CDR3 is TGTGCCAGCACACGGGACAGAGAAAACATTCAGTACTTC. Translation: CASTRDRENIQYF.

The chain is built from TRBV11-2 and TRBJ2-1; a possible D gene is TRBD2 (6 bases). Germline V gene sequence: CDR1 SGHAT, CDR2 FQNNGV. V shed 5 bases and J shed 2 bases, with 16 bases lying between them. The CDR3 length is 16 residues. CDR3 amino acids: CASSGERRETYNEQFF. DNA for the CDR3: TGTGCCAGCAGCGGGGAGAGGAGGGAGACCTACAATGAGCAGTTCTTC.

The V gene is TRBV10-3, the J gene TRBJ2-5; 10 bases match TRBD2. This CDR3 comprises 17 residues. V lost 4 bases to trimming and J lost 2 bases; unmatched junction nucleotides: 10. Germline CDR1 ENHRY, CDR2 SYGVKD. CDR3 loop: CAISAPPASGGQETQYF. CDR3 in DNA: TGTGCCATCAGTGCCCCCCCGGCTAGCGGGGGTCAAGAGACCCAGTACTTC.

This sequence joins TRBV28 and TRBJ2-5; 12 bases are a match to TRBD1. With the DNA end fitting TRBJ2-7 better, the J assignment may be wrong. The CDR3 loop spans 16 amino acids. Germline loops: CDR1 MDHEN, CDR2 SYDVKM. The CDR3 here is CASSSPGGQGAYEQYF. Written as DNA, the CDR3 is TGTGCCAGCAGTAGTCCGGGGGGACAGGGGGCTTACGAGCAGTACTTC.

The chain carries TRBV10-3 and TRBJ2-1; 10 bases align to TRBD1. The CDR3 has 14 amino acids. CDR1 and CDR2 from the germline V gene are ENHRY and SYGVKD. Trimming cost V 4 bases and J 8 bases; bases outside gene matches: 5. The DNA for the CDR3 is TGTGCCATCAGTGGCGACAGGGGGCTGGATGAGCAGTTCTTC. Its protein product is CAISGDRGLDEQFF.

The chain is built from TRBV19 and TRBJ2-3; D is unresolved. This CDR3 contains 13 residues. Germline CDR1 LNHDA, CDR2 SQIVND (reference sequence). V was shortened by 3 bases and J by 2 bases, with 6 bases between the two germline ends. This chain's CDR3 is CASSMQVTDTQYF. The CDR3 DNA reads TGTGCCAGTAGTATGCAGGTCACAGATACGCAGTATTTT.

The chain combines TRBV18 with TRBJ2-7, with a weak D call TRBD1 (7 bases). CDR3 length: 15 residues. Between the trimmed V and J ends, which lost 4 bases and 3 bases, there was a span of 16 bases. CDR1 and CDR2 from the germline V gene are KGHSH and LQKENI. In nucleotides, the CDR3 is TGTGCCAGCTCACTAACTAGGGGGGACAGCTACGAGCAGTACTTC. Its translation is CASSLTRGDSYEQYF. The complete variable domain, with remaining parts taken from reference TRBV18 and TRBJ2-7, reads NAGVMQNPRHLVRRRGQEARLRCSPMKGHSHVYWYRQLPEEGLKFMVYLQKENIIDESGMPKERFSAEFPKEGPSILRIQQVVRGDSAAYFCASSLTRGDSYEQYFGPGTRLTVT.

The chain is built from TRBV6-5 and TRBJ1-2; no clear D. Per the germline V gene, CDR1 is MNHEY and CDR2 is SVGAGI. This CDR3 comprises 12 residues. V lost 6 bases and J 7 bases, leaving 12 bases between the germline ends. The CDR3 DNA reads TGTGCCAGCAGCCGTCCTAACAGTGGCTACACCTTC. It codes for CASSRPNSGYTF.

V is TRBV5-1 and J is TRBJ2-6; 10 nucleotides match TRBD1. The CDR3 sequence is 18 residues long. Trimming took 4 bases from V and 4 from J; bases not matched to a gene: 11. Germline V CDR1 and CDR2: SGHRS, YFSETQ. CDR3 nucleotide sequence: TGCGCCAGCAGCCGACTTGGGACAGGGGTTCCGGGGGCCAACGTCCTGACTTTC. It encodes CASSRLGTGVPGANVLTF.

The chain is built from TRBV5-6 and TRBJ2-3; D not certain. CDR1 is SGHDT, CDR2 YYEEEE, per germline. Trimming cost V 0 bases and J 3 bases, with 5 bases left between them. The CDR3 is 13 residues long. The CDR3 region has the DNA TGTGCCAGCAGCTTGGGCGCGACAGATACGCAGTATTTT. This sequence encodes CASSLGATDTQYF.

This clone was seen only a few times. The chain combines TRBV10-2 with TRBJ2-1, with 7 bases aligning to TRBD1. The CDR3 runs 17 residues. V gave up 0 bases and J gave up 2 bases; unmatched junction bases: 7. Germline V gene data show CDR1 as WSHSY and CDR2 as SAAADI. The CDR3 nucleotides read TGCGCCAGCAGTGAGTCGAACCGACAGGGAGCCTACAATGAGCAGTTCTTC. Translation: CASSESNRQGAYNEQFF.

The chain is built from TRBV6-1 and TRBJ1-1; D ambiguous. Trimming shortened V by 6 bases and J by 4 bases, and 9 bases separated the two germline ends. The CDR3 runs 12 residues. Per germline, CDR1 MNHNS and CDR2 SASEGT. The CDR3 here is CASSIRGTEAFF. Written as DNA, the CDR3 is TGTGCCAGCAGCATACGGGGCACTGAAGCTTTCTTT.

This chain's CDR3 is CASSVEAGDNEKLFF. The CDR3 region has the DNA TGTGCCAGCAGCGTTGAGGCAGGGGATAATGAAAAACTGTTTTTT. The J gene is TRBJ1-4, the V gene TRBV9; a weak D match, TRBD1 (6 bases). This CDR3 is 15 amino acids long. Trimming took off 2 bases at V and 4 bases at J, with 12 bases between the two ends. Germline loops: CDR1 SGDLS, CDR2 YYNGEE.

This clone was counted only a few times. V usage is TRBV28 and J usage is TRBJ1-1; D is ambiguous. With 6 bases removed from V and 1 base from J, the gap between germline ends came to 21 bases. This CDR3 is 17 amino acids long. CDR1 is MDHEN and CDR2 is SYDVKM in the germline V gene. The CDR3 loop reads CASRNDKGGVQNTEAFF. The CDR3 DNA follows: TGTGCCAGCAGAAACGACAAAGGCGGGGTGCAGAACACTGAAGCTTTCTTT.

J is TRBJ1-1 and V is TRBV7-9, with 9 bases matching TRBD1. Germline lookup yields CDR1 SEHNR and CDR2 FQNEAQ (reference sequence). J gave up 8 bases and V 2 bases, and 3 bases lay outside the gene matches. The CDR3 extends over 13 amino acids. Here the CDR3 reads CASSLRGQGEAFF. CDR3 sequence (DNA): TGTGCCAGCAGCTTAAGGGGACAGGGAGAAGCTTTCTTT.

The chain is built from TRBV10-3 and TRBJ2-5; the match to TRBD1 covers 7 bases. The J call could be wrong; TRBJ2-7 is a better fit for the DNA end. This CDR3 spans 13 amino acids. Per germline, CDR1 ENHRY and CDR2 SYGVKD. CDR3 nucleotides: TGTGCCATCAGTGGGGACAGTCCCTACGAGCAGTACTTC. Encoded protein: CAISGDSPYEQYF.

V and J are TRBV5-4 and TRBJ1-2; 11 positions match TRBD1. The trim removed 0 bases at V and 8 bases at J, leaving 9 bases unmatched. The CDR3 runs to 16 residues. Germline CDR1 SGHNT, CDR2 YYREEE (reference sequence). CDR3 sequence: CASSLGGGQGAGGYTF. CDR3 nucleotides: TGTGCCAGCAGCTTGGGAGGCGGACAGGGGGCTGGAGGCTACACCTTC.

This chain connects TRBV7-3 to TRBJ2-6, with D unclear. The V and J ends lost 3 bases and 3 bases respectively, with 3 bases between them. The CDR3 has 13 amino acids. Per germline, CDR1 SGHTA and CDR2 FQGTGA. CDR3 sequence: CASSFSGANVLTF. The CDR3 nucleotides read TGTGCCAGCAGCTTTAGTGGGGCCAACGTCCTGACTTTC.

The chain recombines TRBV5-1 with TRBJ2-6; 8 nucleotides line up with TRBD2. CDR1 is SGHRS, CDR2 YFSETQ, per germline. V lost 2 bases and J lost 2; bases outside the gene matches: 6. CDR3 length equals 17 residues. The CDR3 sequence: CASSFGSSGTGANVLTF. CDR3 coding DNA: TGCGCCAGCAGCTTCGGAAGTAGCGGGACTGGGGCCAACGTCCTGACTTTC.